This TCR beta chain was obtained from a study of T-cell reconstitution after alpha-beta-depleted transplantation in children. Preparing the TCRbeta library involved the use of unique molecular identifiers. TCRdb reprocessed the PCR reads with MiXCR, giving one entry per CDR3 protein. Of 350,000 to 450,000 distinct CDR3 sequences in the sample, about 14% were seen once. The sample consisted of PBMCs, taken from the stem cell graft. This receptor was obtained from a human donor who donated a stem cell graft to a child with Fanconi anemia.

The CDR3 is CACSQEGDGINYEQYF. The CDR3 nucleotides read TGTGCCTGCTCCCAAGAAGGGGATGGAATAAATTACGAGCAGTACTTC. V usage is TRBV3-1 and J usage is TRBJ2-7, with a weak D call TRBD1 (5 bases). CDR3 length: 16 residues. Germline CDR1 reads LGHDT; CDR2 reads YNNKEL (reference sequence). The V end lost 11 bases, the J end lost 4 bases, and 27 bases lay between the germline ends.